This entry features one T cell receptor beta chain sequence. The antigen is undetermined. Germline assignment: CDR1 DFQATT and CDR2 SNEGSKA (reference sequence). The CDR3 runs to 14 residues. Trimming took off 7 bases at V and 5 bases at J, with 20 bases between the two ends. Profiles of TCR beta VDJ and CDR3 were generated from a genomic DNA template. Each CDR3 protein gets one entry after TCRdb re-called the reads with MiXCR. The table lists about 160,000 distinct CDR3 sequences, less than 60% of them singletons. Patients selected for sequencing had displayed CD8+CD57+ cell expansion by flow cytometry. As a group, the patients uniformly had severe acquired aplastic anemia. The sample is drawn from a study of CD8+CD57+ T cells in acquired aplastic anemia. Overall study: The mean DNA yield obtained from sorted CD4+ and CD8+ cells came to roughly 3 ug.

Study-wide points: Common to patients and controls were 25 to 30 CD8+ CDR3 sequences.

The specimen sequenced was sorted CD4+, CD8+, or CD8+CD57+ T cells (not recorded which) from PBMCs. The rearrangement joins TRBV20-1 to TRBJ2-5, with D hard to call. This clonotype originated in a human donor with aplastic anemia. CDR3 DNA: TGCAGTGTCGAAACGGTATGGGGTAGCGAGACCCAGTACTTC. This sequence encodes CSVETVWGSETQYF.